These T cell receptor beta chains were read from a single sample in a study of blood T cell repertoires in COVID-19. The table came from immunoSEQ multiplex PCR; TCRdb's copy has only in-frame clones and leaves some out. The table records approximately 100,000 clones, approximately 86% of them present only once. What was sequenced was PBMCs or T cells enriched from blood (not recorded which). The source is a woman between 45 and 65 years old who had recovered from COVID-19. Both conserved end residues are part of each CDR3. A D gene is named only where the DNA matches it firmly. A clone size is listed for some rows: how often the clone was seen (once, few, many), or a class if it is expanded.

V	size	J	D	DNA	CDR3
TRBV7-8	NA	TRBJ1-4	NA	TGTGCCAGCAGACCATCCGGGACTCCTGAAAAACTGTTTTTT	CASRPSGTPEKLFF
TRBV27	NA	TRBJ2-5	NA	TGTGCCAGCAGATATGACAGGAAGCAAGAGACCCAGTACTTC	CASRYDRKQETQYF
TRBV7-3	NA	TRBJ2-5	TRBD2	TGTGCCAGCAGCACTAGCGGGCTTTCCCAGTACTTC	CASSTSGLSQYF
TRBV29-1	NA	TRBJ2-7	NA	TGCAGCGTTGAGAAAGATCATGGCCCCGAGCAGTACTTC	CSVEKDHGPEQYF
TRBV27	NA	TRBJ1-1	NA	TGTGCCAGCAGTTTATCGAAGGGAGGCACTGAAGCTTTCTTT	CASSLSKGGTEAFF
TRBV9	NA	TRBJ1-1	NA	TGTGCCAGCAGCCTGACAGGTCTCGACACTGAAGCTTTCTTT	CASSLTGLDTEAFF
TRBV2	NA	TRBJ2-7	TRBD1	TGTGCCGGCCAAAACAGGGGGGCCTACGAGCAGTACTTC	CAGQNRGAYEQYF
TRBV5-1	NA	TRBJ2-1	TRBD2	TGCGCCAGCACTGTCCTTACCGGGACTAGCGGGAGAAATGAGCAGTTCTTC	CASTVLTGTSGRNEQFF
TRBV29-1	NA	TRBJ2-7	TRBD1	TGCAGCGTTGAGGGAGGGACAGGGGTTGAGCAGTACTTC	CSVEGGTGVEQYF
TRBV5-1	NA	TRBJ2-7	NA	TGCGCCAGCAGCGGGTCCGCGACAAAAAACTCCTACGAGCAGTACTTC	CASSGSATKNSYEQYF
TRBV30	NA	TRBJ1-2	NA	TGTGCCAGCCAAGGGGATACCTATGGCTACACCTTC	CASQGDTYGYTF
TRBV28	NA	TRBJ1-5	NA	TGTGCCAGCAGTTTAATATCCGTATCTCAGCCCCAGCATTTT	CASSLISVSQPQHF
TRBV28	NA	TRBJ2-5	NA	TGTGCCAGCAGTTTGGCAGGGAAGGAGACCCAGTACTTC	CASSLAGKETQYF
TRBV11-2	NA	TRBJ1-2	NA	TGTGCCAGCACCACCCGCGACGGAGATGGCTACACCTTC	CASTTRDGDGYTF
TRBV27	NA	TRBJ1-4	TRBD1	TGTGCCAGCCGACCTATAACAGGGGGAGGGCGTGAAAAACTGTTTTTT	CASRPITGGGREKLFF
TRBV6-1	NA	TRBJ1-5	TRBD1	TGTGCCAGCAGTGTTACAGGGGTCCCATATGGGAATCAGCCCCAGCATTTT	CASSVTGVPYGNQPQHF
TRBV28	NA	TRBJ2-7	TRBD1	TGTGCCAGCAGTTCCCGGTGGGGGACAGGGACCCACGAGCAGTACTTC	CASSSRWGTGTHEQYF
TRBV19	NA	TRBJ2-7	NA	TGTGCCAGTAGTGCACAGAACTACGAGCAGTACTTC	CASSAQNYEQYF
TRBV14	NA	TRBJ2-5	NA	TGTGCCAGCAGCCTACTGTTTACGCTGTACCAAGAGACCCAGTACTTC	CASSLLFTLYQETQYF
TRBV28	few	TRBJ1-2	NA	TGTGCCGCCTACAGCCATCCTGCCGGCGGCTACACCTTC	CAAYSHPAGGYTF
TRBV7-9	once	TRBJ1-4	NA	TGTGCCAGCAGCCGAAACAGGGCGCCGACTGAAAAACTGTTTTTT	CASSRNRAPTEKLFF
TRBV5-1	NA	TRBJ1-6	TRBD1	TGCGCCAGCAGCTATACGGACAGGGGAAATAATTCACCCCTCCACTTT	CASSYTDRGNNSPLHF
TRBV5-1	NA	TRBJ2-3	NA	TGCGCCAGCAGTTCGGGAGATGTAGATACGCAGTATTTT	CASSSGDVDTQYF
TRBV5-1	NA	TRBJ2-5	NA	TGCGCCAGCAGCCGGGGGTCGGGTACGGAGACCCAGTACTTC	CASSRGSGTETQYF
TRBV28	NA	TRBJ2-7	TRBD2	TGTGCCAGCAGACGGATCGGGGGGGAGCAGTACTTC	CASRRIGGEQYF
TRBV28	NA	TRBJ1-2	NA	TGTGCCAGCAGTCCTCCCCAGTTGAGGAGAAGCTATGGCTACACCTTC	CASSPPQLRRSYGYTF
TRBV30	few	TRBJ2-5	NA	TGTGCCTTCGGGACTCTTAGCCGGGAGACCCAGTACTTC	CAFGTLSRETQYF